Included here is one TCR beta chain sequence, with context. This specimen comes from a study of immune evolution from preneoplasia to lung adenocarcinoma. This CDR3 is built from 14 residues. Germline V CDR1 and CDR2: MDHEN, SYDVKM. V dropped 6 bases and J dropped 7 bases, with 19 bases sitting between them. The repertoire was sequenced with immunoSEQ multiplex PCR; TCRdb's copy has only in-frame clones and lacks some. The sample contains around 4,100 clones, more than 60% of which appear only once. The sequencing sample was made of FFPE minimally invasive lung adenocarcinoma tissue. The chain has TRBV28 and TRBJ2-7, with TRBD1 as a possible D gene (7 bases). The receptor's source is a person between 50 and 69 years old with lung adenocarcinoma. The CDR3 nucleotides read TGTGCCAGCAGAAATCCAGGGGGGTTTGGGGAGCAGTACTTC. Residues: CASRNPGGFGEQYF.